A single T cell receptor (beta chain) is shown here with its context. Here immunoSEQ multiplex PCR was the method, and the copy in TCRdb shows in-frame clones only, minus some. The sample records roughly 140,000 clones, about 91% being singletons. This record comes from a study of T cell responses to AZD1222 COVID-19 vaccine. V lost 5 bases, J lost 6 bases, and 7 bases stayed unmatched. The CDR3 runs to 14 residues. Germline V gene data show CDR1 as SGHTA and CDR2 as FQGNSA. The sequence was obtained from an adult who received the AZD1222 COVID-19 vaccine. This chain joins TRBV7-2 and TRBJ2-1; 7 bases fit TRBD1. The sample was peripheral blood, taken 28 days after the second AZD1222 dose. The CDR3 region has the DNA TGTGCCAGCAGCGCCAGGACAGGCCCCAATGAGCAGTTCTTC. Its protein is CASSARTGPNEQFF.